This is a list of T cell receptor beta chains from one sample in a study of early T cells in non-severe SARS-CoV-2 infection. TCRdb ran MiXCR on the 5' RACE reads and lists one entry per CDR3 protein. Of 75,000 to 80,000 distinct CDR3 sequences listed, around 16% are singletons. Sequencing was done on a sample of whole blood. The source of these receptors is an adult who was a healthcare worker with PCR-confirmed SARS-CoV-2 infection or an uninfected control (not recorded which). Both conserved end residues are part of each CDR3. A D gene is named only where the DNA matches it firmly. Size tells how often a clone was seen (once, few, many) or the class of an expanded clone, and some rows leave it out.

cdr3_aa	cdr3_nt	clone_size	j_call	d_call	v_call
CASSFQWTSAGANVLTF	TGTGCCAGCAGTTTCCAATGGACTAGCGCTGGGGCCAACGTCCTGACTTTC	few	TRBJ2-6	TRBD2	TRBV27
CASSAGPPSYEQYF	TGTGCCAGCAGTGCTGGACCACCCTCCTACGAGCAGTACTTC	-	TRBJ2-7	-	TRBV2
CASSYSVYEQYF	TGTGCCAGCAGCTACTCGGTCTACGAGCAGTACTTC	-	TRBJ2-7	-	TRBV7-9
CASSYSRSGKETQYF	TGTGCCAGCAGTTACTCGAGATCTGGAAAAGAGACCCAGTACTTC	-	TRBJ2-5	-	TRBV6-2/TRBV6-3
CATTGLQDTQYF	TGTGCCACCACGGGGCTGCAAGATACGCAGTATTTT	once	TRBJ2-3	-	TRBV24-1
CASSYGTYQPQHF	TGTGCCAGCAGTTACGGCACCTATCAGCCCCAGCATTTT	many	TRBJ1-5	-	TRBV6-6
CASSSSTGGNQPQHF	TGTGCCAGCAGCTCGTCGACTGGAGGAAATCAGCCCCAGCATTTT	-	TRBJ1-5	-	TRBV7-3
CASSPKGPDTQYF	TGTGCCAGCAGCCCAAAAGGACCAGATACGCAGTATTTT	many	TRBJ2-3	-	TRBV7-9
CATSRRTEYNEQFF	TGTGCCACCAGCAGACGGACAGAGTACAATGAGCAGTTCTTC	few	TRBJ2-1	-	TRBV15
CSARTSGGAGSYNEQFF	TGCAGTGCCCGGACTAGCGGGGGGGCCGGCTCCTACAATGAGCAGTTCTTC	few	TRBJ2-1	TRBD2	TRBV20-1
CASSLSYQGAGAGYEQYF	TGTGCCAGCAGTTTATCTTACCAGGGGGCGGGCGCGGGCTACGAGCAGTACTTC	-	TRBJ2-7	TRBD1	TRBV27
CASSIVTGGNQPQHF	TGTGCCAGTAGTATCGTTACAGGGGGCAATCAGCCCCAGCATTTT	-	TRBJ1-5	TRBD1	TRBV19
CSVRGTSGSSDFYEQYF	TGCAGTGTCAGGGGGACTAGCGGGAGTTCCGACTTCTACGAGCAGTACTTC	-	TRBJ2-7	TRBD2	TRBV20-1
CASSGGESYEQYF	TGTGCCAGCAGCGGGGGCGAATCCTACGAGCAGTACTTC	-	TRBJ2-7	-	TRBV7-9
CSVPGRSLAEAFF	TGCAGTGTTCCCGGACGTTCGTTAGCTGAAGCTTTCTTT	-	TRBJ1-1	-	TRBV20-1
CASSSGLLGTYEQYF	TGTGCCAGCAGCTCGGGACTCCTCGGAACCTACGAGCAGTACTTC	-	TRBJ2-7	-	TRBV7-2
CASSQATSGVRTDTQYF	TGTGCCAGCAGCCAAGCGACTAGCGGGGTTCGAACAGATACGCAGTATTTT	few	TRBJ2-3	TRBD2	TRBV3-1
CASSPHRDREGTDTQYF	TGTGCCAGCAGCCCCCACCGAGACAGGGAGGGAACAGATACGCAGTATTTT	-	TRBJ2-3	-	TRBV11-2
CASSQDLRLAGVGELFF	TGTGCCAGCAGCCAAGATCTCCGACTAGCGGGAGTCGGGGAGCTGTTTTTT	-	TRBJ2-2	TRBD2	TRBV14
CSARWGGAREQYF	TGCAGTGCTAGATGGGGCGGGGCGCGCGAGCAGTACTTC	-	TRBJ2-7	-	TRBV20-1
CASSAQTGWVGTEAFF	TGTGCCAGCAGCGCCCAGACAGGGTGGGTTGGGACTGAAGCTTTCTTT	-	TRBJ1-1	TRBD1	TRBV9
CASGASSYNEQFF	TGTGCCAGCGGGGCTAGCTCCTACAATGAGCAGTTCTTC	-	TRBJ2-1	-	TRBV28
CASSRDGAYEKLFF	TGTGCCAGCAGCAGGGACGGGGCTTATGAAAAACTGTTTTTT	few	TRBJ1-4	-	TRBV7-6
CASSQDERRRYGYTF	TGCGCCAGCAGCCAAGACGAACGGCGGCGATATGGCTACACCTTC	many	TRBJ1-2	-	TRBV4-3
CASRPLKGTEAFF	TGTGCCAGCAGACCTCTAAAGGGCACTGAAGCTTTCTTT	-	TRBJ1-1	-	TRBV7-6
CVSSPGTGRTDTQYF	TGCGTCAGCAGCCCCGGGACAGGGAGGACAGATACGCAGTATTTT	-	TRBJ2-3	TRBD1	TRBV5-1
CASSYREYNEQFF	TGTGCCAGCAGTTACCGGGAATACAATGAGCAGTTCTTC	many	TRBJ2-1	-	TRBV6-2/TRBV6-3
CAISELNGGNTEAFF	TGTGCCATCAGTGAGTTAAATGGCGGGAACACTGAAGCTTTCTTT	few	TRBJ1-1	-	TRBV10-3
CASSATLAGTLDEQFF	TGTGCCAGCAGCGCCACACTAGCGGGGACATTAGATGAGCAGTTCTTC	few	TRBJ2-1	TRBD2	TRBV9
CASSLANTNTGELFF	TGTGCCAGCAGCTTAGCTAATACGAACACCGGGGAGCTGTTTTTT	-	TRBJ2-2	-	TRBV11-3
CAWSVRGYTGELFF	TGTGCCTGGAGTGTACGGGGGTACACCGGGGAGCTGTTTTTT	-	TRBJ2-2	-	TRBV30
CASRITTGGSGELFF	TGTGCCAGTAGGATCACGACAGGGGGCTCCGGGGAGCTGTTTTTT	-	TRBJ2-2	TRBD1	TRBV19
CASSASGVGDTQYF	TGTGCCAGTAGTGCTTCGGGAGTTGGGGATACGCAGTATTTT	-	TRBJ2-3	-	TRBV19
CASGIRRNTYEQYF	TGTGCCAGTGGTATCCGAAGGAATACCTACGAGCAGTACTTC	once	TRBJ2-7	-	TRBV19
CATSDFRLSSGANVLTF	TGTGCCACCAGTGATTTCAGACTGAGCTCTGGGGCCAACGTCCTGACTTTC	-	TRBJ2-6	-	TRBV24-1
CSVRDGDSYEQYF	TGCAGCGTAAGGGACGGGGACTCCTACGAGCAGTACTTC	few	TRBJ2-7	-	TRBV29-1
CASSFSQGEKLFF	TGTGCCAGCAGCTTTAGCCAGGGTGAAAAACTGTTTTTT	many	TRBJ1-4	-	TRBV7-8
CASSLRQGNEQFF	TGTGCCAGCAGTCTCAGACAGGGCAATGAGCAGTTCTTC	many	TRBJ2-1	TRBD1	TRBV12-3/TRBV12-4
CASSPGDTHTGELFF	TGTGCCAGCAGTCCCGGAGACACTCACACCGGGGAGCTGTTTTTT	-	TRBJ2-2	-	TRBV6-2/TRBV6-3
CASNQGAVNTEAFF	TGTGCCAGCAACCAGGGGGCGGTGAACACTGAAGCTTTCTTT	many	TRBJ1-1	TRBD1	TRBV2
CASSLGQGAIYEQYF	TGTGCCAGCAGTCTTGGACAGGGGGCAATCTACGAGCAGTACTTC	few	TRBJ2-7	TRBD1	TRBV12-3/TRBV12-4
CASSSRGSGANVLTF	TGTGCCAGCAGTTCAAGGGGCTCTGGGGCCAACGTCCTGACTTTC	few	TRBJ2-6	-	TRBV28
CASSGRTSRSGEQFF	TGTGCCAGCAGCGGACGGACTAGCAGGTCCGGTGAGCAGTTCTTC	many	TRBJ2-1	TRBD2	TRBV11-1
CASSPSTSADTQYF	TGTGCCAGCAGCCCCTCTACTAGTGCAGATACGCAGTATTTT	few	TRBJ2-3	-	TRBV12-3/TRBV12-4
CSVVQAANTEAFF	TGCAGCGTTGTACAGGCAGCGAACACTGAAGCTTTCTTT	few	TRBJ1-1	-	TRBV29-1
CSVLGPVGAQYF	TGCAGCGTTCTCGGCCCGGTGGGGGCCCAGTACTTC	many	TRBJ2-5	-	TRBV29-1
CASGQGRNDNEQFF	TGTGCCAGTGGGCAAGGGCGTAACGACAATGAGCAGTTCTTC	few	TRBJ2-1	-	TRBV19
CASGGHGSYEQYF	TGTGCCAGTGGGGGGCACGGGAGTTACGAGCAGTACTTC	few	TRBJ2-7	-	TRBV19